This T cell receptor (beta chain) emerged from a study of blood T cell repertoires in COVID-19. Study details: Nucleic acid was either cDNA or gDNA, and it came from T cells, B-cell-depleted T cells, or PBMCs.

V was clipped by 7 bases and J by 7 bases; unmatched bases: 10. The CDR3 is made up of 15 amino acids. Germline V lookup: CDR1 SEHNR, CDR2 FQNEAQ (reference sequence). Produced via immunoSEQ multiplex PCR; TCRdb's table is partial and in-frame only. The sample yields 430,000 or so clones, 80% to 90% seen once. Seattle patient enrollment occurred during active infection, with longitudinal follow-up thereafter. The origin of this receptor is a man younger than 30 with COVID-19, enrolled during active disease. The chain uses TRBV7-9 and TRBJ2-2; 9 bases match TRBD2. Material: peripheral blood. In DNA form, the CDR3 reads TGTGCCAGCACTAAGGCTAGCGGGGAAGACGGGGAGCTGTTTTTT. Its protein is CASTKASGEDGELFF.